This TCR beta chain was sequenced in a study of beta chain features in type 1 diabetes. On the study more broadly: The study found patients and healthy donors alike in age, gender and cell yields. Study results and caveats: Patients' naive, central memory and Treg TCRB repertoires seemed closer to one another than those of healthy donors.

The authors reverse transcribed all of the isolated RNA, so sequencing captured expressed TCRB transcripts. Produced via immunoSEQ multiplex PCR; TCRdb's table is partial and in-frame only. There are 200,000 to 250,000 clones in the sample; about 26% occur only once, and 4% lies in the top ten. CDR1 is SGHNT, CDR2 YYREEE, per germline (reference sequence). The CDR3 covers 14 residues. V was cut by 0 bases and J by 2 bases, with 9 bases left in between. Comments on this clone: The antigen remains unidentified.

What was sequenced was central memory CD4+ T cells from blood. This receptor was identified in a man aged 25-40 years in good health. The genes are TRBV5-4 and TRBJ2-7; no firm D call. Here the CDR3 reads CASSLAVRAYEQYF. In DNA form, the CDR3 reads TGTGCCAGCAGCTTGGCCGTCAGAGCCTACGAGCAGTACTTC.